This TCR beta chain was recovered during a study of blood T cell repertoires in COVID-19. In the study overall: T cells, B-cell-depleted T cells, or PBMCs supplied cDNA or gDNA.

Individuals aged about 18 to 90 years were recruited from approximately 24 US areas. Cohorts were based on clinical histories the participants reported. The germline V gene has CDR1 SQVTM and CDR2 ANQGSEA. The CDR3 is made up of 15 amino acids. V shed 4 bases, J shed 9 bases, and the junction held 9 bases outside the gene matches. TCRdb's copy holds only in-frame clones and misses some; the assay was immunoSEQ multiplex PCR. The sample has 250,000 to 300,000 clones, approximately 91% seen once. This chain links TRBV29-1 with TRBJ2-1; 13 bases map to TRBD2. This clonotype originated in a woman aged 40 to 55 with acute COVID-19. Sequencing was done on a sample of PBMCs or T cells enriched from blood (not recorded which). CDR3 in DNA: TGCAGCGTTGCGCGTCGACTAGCGGGAGGTGGTGAGCAGTTCTTC. Its protein product is CSVARRLAGGGEQFF.